This T cell receptor beta chain emerged from a study of technical replicates of blood from several donors. The table came from immunoSEQ multiplex PCR; TCRdb's copy has only in-frame clones and leaves some out. This table holds 75,000 to 90,000 clones, 93% found once. Germline V CDR1 and CDR2: SNHLY, FYNNEI. The CDR3 extends over 15 amino acids. Trimming cost V 5 bases and J 1 base, with 12 bases left between them. The sample holds one count of this clone. This receptor was obtained from a human donor in good health. The chain combines TRBV2 with TRBJ1-5, with D possibly matching TRBD1 (5 bases). The sequenced sample was T cells isolated from PBMCs. The CDR3 DNA is TGTGCCAGCAGTACAGGCTTTCAGAGCAATCAGCCCCAGCATTTT. Residues: CASSTGFQSNQPQHF.